Sequencing of this T cell receptor beta chain was carried out in a study of blood T cell repertoires in COVID-19. Looking at the study overall: Samples taken during acute and convalescent COVID-19 were collected in the United States, Italy and Spain. PBMCs, B-cell-depleted T cells, or T cells were the source of the cDNA or gDNA that made up the material.

V lost 5 bases and J 4 bases, leaving 14 bases between the germline ends. Germline V gene sequence: CDR1 MNHEY, CDR2 SVGEGT. The CDR3 loop spans 14 amino acids. In the original workflow: It was from reference gene primer amplification that nucleated cell counts were estimated. Repertoires were generated with immunoSEQ multiplex PCR, while TCRdb's copy carries only in-frame clones and drops some. The DNA gave D and trimming, while V, J and clone size come from that table. The sample contains about 73,000 clones, roughly 90% of which appear only once. This chain joins TRBV6-2 or TRBV6-3 and TRBJ1-2; D perhaps matches TRBD1 (6 bases). This TCR was sampled from a woman at least 80 years old with active or convalescent COVID-19. Material: peripheral blood. The CDR3 sequence is CASSPEDSFYGYTF. The CDR3 bases are TGTGCCAGCAGTCCGGAGGACAGCTTCTATGGCTACACCTTC.